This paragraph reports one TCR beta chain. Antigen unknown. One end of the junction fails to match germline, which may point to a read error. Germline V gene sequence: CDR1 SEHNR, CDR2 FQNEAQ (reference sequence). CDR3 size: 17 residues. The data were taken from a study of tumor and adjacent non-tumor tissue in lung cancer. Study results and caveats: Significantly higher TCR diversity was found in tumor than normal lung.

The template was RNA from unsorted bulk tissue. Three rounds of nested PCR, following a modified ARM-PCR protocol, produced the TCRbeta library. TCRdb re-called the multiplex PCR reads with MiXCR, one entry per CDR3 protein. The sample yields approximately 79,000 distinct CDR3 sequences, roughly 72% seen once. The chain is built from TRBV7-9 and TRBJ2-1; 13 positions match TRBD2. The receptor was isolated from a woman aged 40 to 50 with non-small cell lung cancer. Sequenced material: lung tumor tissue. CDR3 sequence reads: CASSLWTRTSGRHEHFF. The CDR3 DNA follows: TGTGCCAGCAGCCTATGGACCCGGACTAGCGGGAGACATGAGCATTTCTTC.